This entry is about one TCR beta chain. The target antigen is unknown. Adult Caucasians living in Nashville, Tennessee made up all of the donors. V was shortened by 4 bases and J by 13 bases, with 14 bases between the two germline ends. The CDR3 covers 13 residues. CDR1 and CDR2 from the germline V gene are SNHLY and FYNNEI. The data derive from a study of shared clonotypes between healthy human individuals. Profiled with immunoSEQ multiplex PCR; TCRdb holds only in-frame clones, not every one. The data hold over 2 million clones, with roughly 94% observed a single time. Whole-study results and caveats: Non-shared clonotypes had lower generation probabilities than those shared by all four donors.

The sample consisted of naive CD4+ T cells sorted from blood. Subset indicated: CD45RA+ positively selected. The rearrangement joins TRBV2 to TRBJ1-6; possibly TRBD1 for D (6 bases). The sequence came from a man between 18 and 29 years old in good health. CDR3 region: CASSVTGQDPLHF. For the CDR3, the DNA is TGTGCCAGCAGTGTAACAGGGCAAGATCCCCTCCACTTT. Using reference TRBV2 and TRBJ1-6 for the parts outside the CDR3, the full variable domain is EPEVTQTPSHQVTQMGQEVILRCVPISNHLYFYWYRQILGQKVEFLVSFYNNEISEKSEIFDDQFSVERPDGSNFTLKIRSTKLEDSAMYFCASSVTGQDPLHFGNGTRLTVT.